This T cell receptor beta chain was recorded in a study of early T cells in non-severe SARS-CoV-2 infection. Background on the study: With bulk RNA from unsorted whole blood as input, sequencing yielded unpaired chains.

The table lists this clonotype with many counts. TCRdb called the 5' RACE reads again in MiXCR, with one record for every CDR3 protein. Of about 64,000 distinct CDR3 sequences listed, about 10% are singletons. This CDR3 region has 14 residues. With 4 bases clipped from V and 7 bases from J, the junction kept 5 bases outside the gene matches. Germline V lookup: CDR1 MGHRA, CDR2 YSYEKL. This receptor was taken from an adult who was a healthcare worker with PCR-confirmed SARS-CoV-2 infection or an uninfected control (not recorded which). Here the sequenced sample was whole blood, taken at baseline. This chain uses TRBV4-1 with TRBJ1-2; TRBD1 aligns across 11 bases. Here the CDR3 reads CASSPGQGAPGYTF. The CDR3 DNA reads as TGCGCCAGCAGCCCCGGACAGGGGGCGCCTGGCTACACCTTC.